The present entry profiles one T cell receptor (beta chain) with its context. Only in-frame clones appear in the TCRdb table, and some are missing; sequencing was by immunoSEQ multiplex PCR. Here the sample spans 70,000 or so clones, nearly 85% being singletons. The data were taken from a study of control samples from healthy donors and cancer patients. Germline assignment: CDR1 SGDLS and CDR2 YYNGEE. The CDR3 has 13 residues. The ends were cut back, 0 bases at V and 8 bases at J, with 11 bases in the middle. This chain uses TRBV9 with TRBJ1-2; D unclear. The receptor was isolated from a man aged 45-65 years in good health. The sequencing input was blood. In nucleotides, the CDR3 is TGTGCCAGCAGCGTAGATTTCAGGAAGGGCTACACCTTC. It is translated as CASSVDFRKGYTF.